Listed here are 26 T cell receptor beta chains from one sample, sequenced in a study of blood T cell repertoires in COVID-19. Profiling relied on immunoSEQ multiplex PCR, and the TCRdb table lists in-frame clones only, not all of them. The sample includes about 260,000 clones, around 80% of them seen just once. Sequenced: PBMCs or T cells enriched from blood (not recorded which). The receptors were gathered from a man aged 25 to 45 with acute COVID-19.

CDR3 amino acids: CASSSMDRGRNTIYF. CDR3 nucleotides: TGTGCCAGTAGTAGTATGGACAGGGGGAGAAACACCATATATTTT. The V call is TRBV19, the J call TRBJ1-3; 10 bases map to TRBD1. Trimming removed 4 bases from V and 5 bases from J; junction bases left unmatched: 5. Germline CDR1 is LNHDA and CDR2 is SQIVND (reference sequence). The CDR3 is made up of 15 amino acids.

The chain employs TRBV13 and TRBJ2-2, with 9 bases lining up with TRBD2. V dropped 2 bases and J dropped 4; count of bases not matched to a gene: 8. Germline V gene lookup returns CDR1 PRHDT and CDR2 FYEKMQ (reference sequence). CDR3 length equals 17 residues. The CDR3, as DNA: TGTGCCAGCAGCTTACCCCATGGACTAGCGAGCACCGGGGAGCTGTTTTTT. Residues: CASSLPHGLASTGELFF.

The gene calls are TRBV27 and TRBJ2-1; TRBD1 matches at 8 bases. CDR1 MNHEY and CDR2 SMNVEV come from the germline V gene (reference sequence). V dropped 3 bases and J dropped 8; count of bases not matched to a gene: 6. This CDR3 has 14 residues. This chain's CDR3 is CASSLRTGSHEQFF. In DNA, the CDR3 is TGTGCCAGCAGTTTGAGGACAGGGAGCCATGAGCAGTTCTTC.

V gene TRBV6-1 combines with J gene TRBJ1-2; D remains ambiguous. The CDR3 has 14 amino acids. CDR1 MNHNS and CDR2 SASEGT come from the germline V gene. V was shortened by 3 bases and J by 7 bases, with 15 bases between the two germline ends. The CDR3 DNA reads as TGTGCCAGCAGTGACAGCTACACTATTCTTGGCTACACCTTC. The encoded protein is CASSDSYTILGYTF.

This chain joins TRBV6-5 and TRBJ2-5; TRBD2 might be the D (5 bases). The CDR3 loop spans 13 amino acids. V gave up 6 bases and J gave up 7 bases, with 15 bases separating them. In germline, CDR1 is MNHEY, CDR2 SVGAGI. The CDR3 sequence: CASSRTAAGTQYF. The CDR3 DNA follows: TGTGCCAGCAGCCGAACAGCGGCAGGGACCCAGTACTTC.

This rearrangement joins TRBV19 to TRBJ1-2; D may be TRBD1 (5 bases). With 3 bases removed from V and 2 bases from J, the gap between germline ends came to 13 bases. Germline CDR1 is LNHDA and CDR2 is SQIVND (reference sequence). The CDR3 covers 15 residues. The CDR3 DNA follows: TGTGCCAGTAGTATGGCCCCCCGGGGGAACTATGGCTACACCTTC. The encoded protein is CASSMAPRGNYGYTF.

CDR3 nucleotides: TGCAGCGTTGAAAGCCGCTCTGTCTCTGGAAACACCATATATTTT. Translation gives CSVESRSVSGNTIYF. This chain connects TRBV29-1 to TRBJ1-3; D remains unclear. CDR3 length: 15 amino acids. Germline V lookup: CDR1 SQVTM, CDR2 ANQGSEA. V was cut by 2 bases and J by 0 bases, with 11 bases left in between.

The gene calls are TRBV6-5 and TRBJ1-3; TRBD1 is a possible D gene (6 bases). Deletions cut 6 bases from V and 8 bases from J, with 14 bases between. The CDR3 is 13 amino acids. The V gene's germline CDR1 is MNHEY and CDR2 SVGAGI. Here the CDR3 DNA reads TGTGCCAGCAGACCGGGACAAGGATACACCATATATTTT. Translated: CASRPGQGYTIYF.

The DNA for the CDR3 is TGTGCCAGCAGTTTGCAGATAACAGGGGGTAACTATGGCTACACCTTC. This translates into CASSLQITGGNYGYTF. The chain recombines TRBV28 with TRBJ1-2; 8 bases line up with TRBD1. Germline assignment: CDR1 MDHEN and CDR2 SYDVKM. The CDR3 is 16 residues long. Trimming removed 3 bases from V and 1 base from J; junction bases left unmatched: 7.

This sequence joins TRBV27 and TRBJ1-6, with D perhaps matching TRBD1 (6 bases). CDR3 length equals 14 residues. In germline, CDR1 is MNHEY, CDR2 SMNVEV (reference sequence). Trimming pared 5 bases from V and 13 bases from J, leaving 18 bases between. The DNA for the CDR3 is TGTGCCAGCAGTCCACGGGACACCCGCGCGCCCCTCCACTTT. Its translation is CASSPRDTRAPLHF.

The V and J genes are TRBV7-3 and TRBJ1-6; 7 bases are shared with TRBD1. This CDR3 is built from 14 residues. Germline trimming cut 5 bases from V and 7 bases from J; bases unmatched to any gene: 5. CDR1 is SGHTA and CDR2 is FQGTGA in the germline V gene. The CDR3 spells CASSRGQTNSPLHF. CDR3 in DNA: TGTGCCAGCAGCCGGGGACAGACGAATTCACCCCTCCACTTT.

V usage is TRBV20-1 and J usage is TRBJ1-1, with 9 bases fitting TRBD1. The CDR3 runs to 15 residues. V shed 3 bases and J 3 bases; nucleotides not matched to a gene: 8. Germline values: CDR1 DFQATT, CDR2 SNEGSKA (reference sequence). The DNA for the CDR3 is TGCAGTGCTAGTGACCCCGGGACAGGGCACACTGAAGCTTTCTTT. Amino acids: CSASDPGTGHTEAFF.

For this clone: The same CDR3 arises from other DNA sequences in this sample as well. As DNA, the CDR3 is TGTGCCAGCAGCGCATTGGACAGGGCGGGTGAAAAACTGTTTTTT. Residues: CASSALDRAGEKLFF. The chain links TRBV9 to TRBJ1-4; 8 bases align to TRBD1. The V gene's germline CDR1 is SGDLS and CDR2 YYNGEE. This CDR3 comprises 15 residues. With V trimmed by 3 bases and J by 7 bases, 8 bases remained unmatched.

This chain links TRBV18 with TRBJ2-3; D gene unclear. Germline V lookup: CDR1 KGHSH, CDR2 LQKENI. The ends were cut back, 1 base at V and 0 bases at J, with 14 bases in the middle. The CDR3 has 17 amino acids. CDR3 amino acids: CASSPQKHSSSTDTQYF. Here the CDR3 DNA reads TGTGCCAGCTCACCACAGAAACACAGCTCTAGCACAGATACGCAGTATTTT.

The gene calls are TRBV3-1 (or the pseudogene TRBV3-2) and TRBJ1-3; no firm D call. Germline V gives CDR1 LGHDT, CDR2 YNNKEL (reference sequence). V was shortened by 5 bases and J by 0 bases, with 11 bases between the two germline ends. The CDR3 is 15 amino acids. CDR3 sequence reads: CASSGGRGSGNTIYF. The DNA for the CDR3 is TGTGCCAGCAGCGGTGGACGGGGCTCTGGAAACACCATATATTTT.

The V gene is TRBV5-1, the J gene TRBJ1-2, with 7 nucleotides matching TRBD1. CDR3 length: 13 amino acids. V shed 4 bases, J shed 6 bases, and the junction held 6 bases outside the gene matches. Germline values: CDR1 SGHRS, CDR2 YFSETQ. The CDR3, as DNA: TGCGCCAGCAGCACGGGACAGCCGGATGGCTACACCTTC. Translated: CASSTGQPDGYTF.

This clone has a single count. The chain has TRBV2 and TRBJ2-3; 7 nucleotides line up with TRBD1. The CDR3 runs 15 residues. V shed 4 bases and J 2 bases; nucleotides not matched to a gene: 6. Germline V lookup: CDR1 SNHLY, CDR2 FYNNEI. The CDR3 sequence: CASSVRQGPTDTQYF. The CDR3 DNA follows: TGTGCCAGCAGTGTTAGACAGGGACCCACAGATACGCAGTATTTT.

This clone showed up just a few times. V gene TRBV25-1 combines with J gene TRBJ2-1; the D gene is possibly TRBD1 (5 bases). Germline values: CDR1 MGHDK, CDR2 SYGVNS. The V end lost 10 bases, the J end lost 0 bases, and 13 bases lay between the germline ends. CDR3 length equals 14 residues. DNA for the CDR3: TGTGCCACCCTAGGGGAAAGCTCCTACAATGAGCAGTTCTTC. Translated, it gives CATLGESSYNEQFF.

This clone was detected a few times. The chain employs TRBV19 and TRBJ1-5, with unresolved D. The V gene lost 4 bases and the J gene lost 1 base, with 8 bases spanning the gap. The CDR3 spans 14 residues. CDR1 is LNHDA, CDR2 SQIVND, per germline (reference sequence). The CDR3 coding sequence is TGTGCCAGTAGTACGAGTTTAAGCAATCAGCCCCAGCATTTT. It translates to CASSTSLSNQPQHF.

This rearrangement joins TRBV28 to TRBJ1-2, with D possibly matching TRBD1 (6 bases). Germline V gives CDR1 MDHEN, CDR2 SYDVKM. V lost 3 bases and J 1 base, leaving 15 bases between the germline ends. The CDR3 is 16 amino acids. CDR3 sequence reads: CASSFNRAGVNYGYTF. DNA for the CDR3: TGTGCCAGCAGTTTCAATCGGGCAGGGGTTAACTATGGCTACACCTTC.

The CDR3 loop reads CASSLGGGNTEAFF. CDR3 DNA: TGTGCCAGCAGCTTAGGTGGGGGCAACACTGAAGCTTTCTTT. V gene TRBV7-6 combines with J gene TRBJ1-1, with D possibly matching TRBD1 (6 bases). This CDR3 has 14 residues. V lost 1 base and J 2 bases, leaving 8 bases between the germline ends. Germline loops: CDR1 SGHVS, CDR2 FNYEAQ.

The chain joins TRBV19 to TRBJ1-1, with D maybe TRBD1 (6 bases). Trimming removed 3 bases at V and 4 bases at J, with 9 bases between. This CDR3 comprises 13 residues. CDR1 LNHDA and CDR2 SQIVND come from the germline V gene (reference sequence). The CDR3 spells CASSIWGPTEAFF. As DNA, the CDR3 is TGTGCCAGTAGTATCTGGGGGCCCACTGAAGCTTTCTTT.

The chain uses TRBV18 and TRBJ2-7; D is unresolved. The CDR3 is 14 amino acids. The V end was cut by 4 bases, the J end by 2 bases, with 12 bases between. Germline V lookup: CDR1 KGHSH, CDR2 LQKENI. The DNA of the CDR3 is TGTGCCAGCTCACGAGAAGTCTCCCCCTACGAGCAGTACGTC. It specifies CASSREVSPYEQYV.

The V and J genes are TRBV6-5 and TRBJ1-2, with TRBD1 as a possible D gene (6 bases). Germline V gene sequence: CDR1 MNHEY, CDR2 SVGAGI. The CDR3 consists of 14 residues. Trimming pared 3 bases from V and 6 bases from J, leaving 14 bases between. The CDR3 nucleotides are TGTGCCAGCAGTTATTCGGGGGGGACAAATGGCTACACCTTC. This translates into CASSYSGGTNGYTF.

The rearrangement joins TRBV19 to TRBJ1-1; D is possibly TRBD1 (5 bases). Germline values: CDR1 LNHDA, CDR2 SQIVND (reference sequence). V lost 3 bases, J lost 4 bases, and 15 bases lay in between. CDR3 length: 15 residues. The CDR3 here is CASSISATGGTEAFF. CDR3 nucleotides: TGTGCCAGTAGTATTTCAGCAACCGGGGGCACTGAAGCTTTCTTT.

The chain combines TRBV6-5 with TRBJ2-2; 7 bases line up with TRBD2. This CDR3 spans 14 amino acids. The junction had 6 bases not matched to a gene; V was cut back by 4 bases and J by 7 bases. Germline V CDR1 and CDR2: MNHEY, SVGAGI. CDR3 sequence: CASSSLAGNGELFF. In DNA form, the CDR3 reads TGTGCCAGCAGTTCCTTAGCGGGTAACGGGGAGCTGTTTTTT.